This T cell receptor beta chain is from a study of blood T cell repertoires in COVID-19. Study information: From the United States, Italy and Spain came samples of acute and convalescent COVID-19.

The V end lost 4 bases, the J end lost 2 bases, and 5 bases lay between the germline ends. The CDR3 length is 12 residues. Germline V lookup: CDR1 MNHNY, CDR2 SVGAGI (reference sequence). Libraries were prepared by immunoSEQ multiplex PCR; TCRdb keeps only in-frame clonotypes and omits some of them. The sample contains 60,000 to 80,000 clones, approximately 88% of which appear only once. The V and J genes are TRBV6-6 and TRBJ1-2, with D unclear. The sequence was collected from a man aged 45-60 years with active COVID-19. The specimen was peripheral blood. CDR3 nucleotides: TGTGCCAGCAGTTCCGGGAACTATGGCTACACCTTC. Translating gives CASSSGNYGYTF.